The 29 T cell receptor beta chains reported below all come from one sample, sequenced in a study of shared clonotypes between healthy human individuals. Using immunoSEQ multiplex PCR, the repertoire was profiled, and TCRdb retains in-frame clones only, with some absent. The sample has about 990,000 clones, 78% seen once; the top ten hold 0.6% to 0.75%. Specimen: memory CD4+ T cells from PBMCs. Subset in this sample: CD45RA-negative fraction. The receptors here all came from a man in his late teens or twenties in good health. Some clones in this sample may be carry-over from other donors' samples.

A few counts support this clone. This chain's CDR3 is CATKTGRGISSDTQYF. CDR3 nucleotide sequence: TGTGCCACGAAGACAGGCCGGGGGATAAGTTCAGATACGCAGTATTTT. The chain carries TRBV11-2 and TRBJ2-3; TRBD1 or TRBD2 may be the D gene (6 bases each). The V end lost 10 bases, the J end lost 4 bases, and 24 bases lay between the germline ends. CDR1 and CDR2 from the germline V gene are SGHAT and FQNNGV. CDR3 length: 16 amino acids.

The chain employs TRBV11-3 and TRBJ2-1, with 10 nucleotides matching TRBD2. Germline lookup yields CDR1 SGHNT and CDR2 YENEEA. There are 15 residues in the CDR3. V lost 5 bases to trimming and J lost 2 bases; unmatched junction nucleotides: 3. In DNA, the CDR3 is TGTGCCAGCAGCACAGGACTAGCGGCCTACAATGAGCAGTTCTTC. Its translation: CASSTGLAAYNEQFF.

With regard to this clone: A read error is the likely source, as a far larger clone sits one nucleotide away. The J gene is TRBJ1-1, the V gene TRBV6-6, with D hard to call. The CDR3 runs 11 residues. The V end lost 6 bases, the J end lost 1 base, and 3 bases lay between the germline ends. CDR1 is MNHNY and CDR2 is SVGAGI in the germline V gene (reference sequence). Here the CDR3 reads CASRKNTEAFF. The CDR3 region has the DNA TGTGCCAGCAGGAAGAACACTGAAGCTTTCTTT.

In the case of this clone: This may be a read error: a much more frequent sequence differs by one nucleotide. The V call is TRBV27, the J call TRBJ2-5; 8 bases agree with TRBD2. The CDR3 sequence is 18 residues long. After removal of 0 bases from V and 7 bases from J, the junction contained 16 bases not matched to a gene. CDR1 is MNHEY and CDR2 is SMNVEV in the germline V gene (reference sequence). In DNA, the CDR3 is TGTGCCAGCAGTTTATCGTTTTTTGCGGGAGGCCTGGTAGGGACCCAGTACTTC. Its translation is CASSLSFFAGGLVGTQYF.

This clone was recorded a few times. The V gene is TRBV7-3, the J gene TRBJ1-1; D is possibly TRBD1 (6 bases). Germline CDR1 reads SGHTA; CDR2 reads FQGTGA. The V end was cut by 2 bases, the J end by 8 bases, with 12 bases between. The CDR3 consists of 13 residues. The CDR3 loop is CASSLLGQGEAFF. Written as DNA, the CDR3 is TGTGCCAGCAGCTTACTAGGCCAGGGGGAAGCTTTCTTT.

The rearrangement links TRBV5-1 to TRBJ1-2, with D unclear. In germline, CDR1 is SGHRS, CDR2 YFSETQ. V dropped 4 bases and J dropped 6 bases, with 13 bases sitting between them. This CDR3 has 13 residues. The CDR3 nucleotides are TGCGCCAGCAGCCGGGCCGACGGGAATGGCTACACCTTC. The encoded protein is CASSRADGNGYTF.

The genes are TRBV7-8 and TRBJ2-7; TRBD2 matches 7 bases. V lost 5 bases and J lost 4; bases outside the gene matches: 5. Germline loops: CDR1 SGHVS, CDR2 FQNEAQ. CDR3 length: 13 amino acids. The DNA for the CDR3 is TGTGCCAGCAGCCATCCGGGGGGTTACGAGCAGTACTTC. Protein product: CASSHPGGYEQYF.

The chain couples TRBV2 to TRBJ2-7; D gene uncertain. V lost 4 bases to trimming and J lost 0 bases, with 10 bases between them. This CDR3 is built from 14 residues. CDR1 SNHLY and CDR2 FYNNEI come from the germline V gene. The CDR3 sequence: CASSGGPLSYEQYF. The DNA for the CDR3 is TGTGCCAGCAGTGGGGGTCCTCTCTCCTACGAGCAGTACTTC. The variable domain in full, completed from reference TRBV2 and TRBJ2-7, reads EPEVTQTPSHQVTQMGQEVILRCVPISNHLYFYWYRQILGQKVEFLVSFYNNEISEKSEIFDDQFSVERPDGSNFTLKIRSTKLEDSAMYFCASSGGPLSYEQYFGPGTRLTVT.

This clone was seen a handful of times. This rearrangement joins TRBV29-1 to TRBJ2-7; TRBD1 matches 11 bases. V lost 7 bases, J lost 9 bases, and 8 bases stayed unmatched. Germline V lookup: CDR1 SQVTM, CDR2 ANQGSEA. The CDR3 loop spans 12 amino acids. The chain's CDR3 is CSAGTGGLGQYF. CDR3 bases: TGCAGCGCTGGGACAGGGGGTTTGGGGCAGTACTTC.

The genes are TRBV6-5 and TRBJ2-2; maybe TRBD1 (5 bases). This CDR3 is 13 amino acids long. Trimming stripped 6 bases from V and 7 bases from J, with 12 bases between. Germline CDR1 and CDR2: MNHEY and SVGAGI. The CDR3 nucleotides read TGTGCCAGCAGGGGCCAGGGATTCGGGGAGCTGTTTTTT. Its translation: CASRGQGFGELFF.

The V and J genes are TRBV28 and TRBJ2-2, with 8 bases fitting TRBD1. Germline lookup yields CDR1 MDHEN and CDR2 SYDVKM. The J segment lost 6 bases and the V segment lost 6 bases, leaving 6 bases of the junction unmatched. The CDR3 has 14 residues. In DNA, the CDR3 is TGTGCCAGCAGAGGACAGGGTTGGGCCGGGGAGCTGTTTTTT. Amino acid sequence: CASRGQGWAGELFF.

The chain joins TRBV2 to TRBJ2-5; 13 nucleotides line up with TRBD2. There are 15 residues in the CDR3. V was pared by 4 bases and J by 3 bases, with 2 bases of the junction left unmatched. Germline V gene lookup returns CDR1 SNHLY and CDR2 FYNNEI. The CDR3, as DNA: TGTGCCAGCAGTGCTACTAGCGGGAGGGAAGAGACCCAGTACTTC. Translating gives CASSATSGREETQYF.

Here the CDR3 DNA reads TGTGCCAGCAGCCCGGACAGGGGCCACACAGATACGCAGTATTTT. The encoded protein is CASSPDRGHTDTQYF. This chain links TRBV7-2 with TRBJ2-3; 9 nucleotides align to TRBD1. The germline CDR1 and CDR2 sequences are SGHTA and FQGNSA. This CDR3 contains 15 residues. V dropped 5 bases and J dropped 2; count of bases not matched to a gene: 5.

This rearrangement joins TRBV27 to TRBJ2-2; D is uncertain. Germline V gives CDR1 MNHEY, CDR2 SMNVEV (reference sequence). The CDR3 is 14 residues long. The V and J ends lost 5 bases and 5 bases respectively, with 12 bases between them. CDR3: CASSPRPGTGELFF. CDR3 DNA: TGTGCCAGCAGTCCCCGGCCTGGGACCGGGGAGCTGTTTTTT.

V is TRBV27 and J is TRBJ2-7, with a possible D match to TRBD2 (6 bases). Germline V gives CDR1 MNHEY, CDR2 SMNVEV (reference sequence). V shed 5 bases and J shed 1 base, with 12 bases lying between them. This CDR3 spans 14 amino acids. The CDR3 DNA sequence: TGTGCCAGCAGTAACCGGAGGGAGTCCTACGAGCAGTACTTC. Translated: CASSNRRESYEQYF.

The chain is built from TRBV28 and TRBJ1-3; D possibly corresponds to TRBD1 (5 bases). CDR1 is MDHEN and CDR2 is SYDVKM in the germline V gene. V lost 8 bases and J 9 bases, leaving 20 bases between the germline ends. The CDR3 covers 14 residues. CDR3 region: CASFPSGRESTIYF. CDR3 bases: TGTGCCAGCTTTCCCTCGGGCAGGGAGAGCACCATATATTTT.

This clone was seen only a few times. V is TRBV29-1 and J is TRBJ1-1, with a possible D match to TRBD1 (6 bases). The germline V and J ends were trimmed by 2 bases and 1 base, with 14 bases remaining between them. The CDR3 sequence is 15 residues long. The germline V gene has CDR1 SQVTM and CDR2 ANQGSEA. The DNA for the CDR3 is TGCAGCGTTGAAAGCGGGGGCTGGGGGAACACTGAAGCTTTCTTT. Translating gives CSVESGGWGNTEAFF.

J is TRBJ1-1 and V is TRBV27; 12 bases agree with TRBD1. In germline, CDR1 is MNHEY, CDR2 SMNVEV (reference sequence). V dropped 0 bases and J dropped 5; count of bases not matched to a gene: 4. The CDR3 is 16 amino acids. CDR3 protein: CASSLSWDRGRTEAFF. CDR3 nucleotides: TGTGCCAGCAGTTTATCATGGGACAGGGGGCGAACTGAAGCTTTCTTT.

This clone has just a few counts. Other nucleotide sequences in the sample specify the same CDR3. The genes are TRBV5-1 and TRBJ1-2; D not certain. This CDR3 contains 13 residues. The germline gives CDR1 SGHRS, CDR2 YFSETQ. V shed 1 base and J shed 2 bases, with 6 bases lying between them. In DNA, the CDR3 is TGCGCCAGCAGCTTGACAGTGAACTATGGCTACACCTTC. It yields the protein CASSLTVNYGYTF.

The chain uses TRBV10-2 and TRBJ1-4; possibly TRBD1 for D (5 bases). The CDR3 is made up of 13 amino acids. Germline CDR1 and CDR2: WSHSY and SAAADI. With 7 bases removed from V and 7 bases from J, the gap between germline ends came to 13 bases. The chain's CDR3 is CASTGRGGEKLFF. The CDR3 region has the DNA TGCGCCAGCACGGGTAGGGGCGGTGAAAAACTGTTTTTT.

This clone was recorded a few times. This sequence joins TRBV28 and TRBJ1-3; D may be TRBD1 (6 bases). The germline V gene has CDR1 MDHEN and CDR2 SYDVKM. The V and J ends lost 8 bases and 0 bases respectively, with 14 bases between them. The CDR3 runs to 15 residues. CDR3 nucleotide sequence: TGTGCCAGCCGGGGGGGGGCCCGCTCTGGAAACACCATATATTTT. It codes for CASRGGARSGNTIYF.

This clone has just a few counts. This chain links TRBV27 with TRBJ2-7; D is undetermined. Per the germline V gene, CDR1 is MNHEY and CDR2 is SMNVEV (reference sequence). This CDR3 is 16 amino acids long. The V and J ends lost 0 bases and 0 bases respectively, with 12 bases between them. Here the CDR3 DNA reads TGTGCCAGCAGTTTATCGTGGGCTAAAAGCTCCTACGAGCAGTACTTC. It translates to CASSLSWAKSSYEQYF.

The CDR3 region is CASSRTFALYEQYF. DNA for the CDR3: TGTGCCAGCAGTCGGACTTTCGCCCTCTACGAGCAGTACTTC. This chain connects TRBV2 to TRBJ2-7; TRBD2 is a possible D gene (5 bases). Trimming removed 5 bases from V and 3 bases from J, with 14 bases in between. Germline V gene lookup returns CDR1 SNHLY and CDR2 FYNNEI. The length of the CDR3 is 14 residues.

The chain is built from TRBV27 and TRBJ2-7; no clear D gene. Germline values: CDR1 MNHEY, CDR2 SMNVEV (reference sequence). Trimming removed 5 bases at V and 7 bases at J, with 15 bases between. The CDR3 consists of 13 residues. The CDR3 coding sequence is TGTGCCAGCAGTCTAAGGGTTGTTGGAGAGCAGTACTTC. It is translated as CASSLRVVGEQYF.

Comments on this clone: This same CDR3 is encoded by further DNA sequences in the sample. J is TRBJ2-5 and V is TRBV5-6, with TRBD2 matching 10 bases. V lost 2 bases and J lost 5; bases outside the gene matches: 6. In germline, CDR1 is SGHDT, CDR2 YYEEEE. The CDR3 has 15 residues. CDR3 coding DNA: TGTGCCAGCAGCTTCCGAGCGGGAGGGGGTGAGACCCAGTACTTC. Protein sequence: CASSFRAGGGETQYF.

The chain links TRBV18 to TRBJ2-1; 8 nucleotides line up with TRBD1. V was pared by 3 bases and J by 8 bases, with 12 bases of the junction left unmatched. CDR1 is KGHSH and CDR2 is LQKENI in the germline V gene. This CDR3 has 16 amino acids. The CDR3 DNA follows: TGTGCCAGCTCACCTACGGCAGGGGGCGCCGGGGATGAGCAGTTCTTC. Translated: CASSPTAGGAGDEQFF.

The chain is built from TRBV4-1 and TRBJ2-5; TRBD2 matches 9 bases. The CDR3 runs 16 residues. Germline assignment: CDR1 MGHRA and CDR2 YSYEKL. V lost 6 bases, J lost 5 bases, and 13 bases stayed unmatched. CDR3 in DNA: TGCGCCAGCAGTATGGGATTAGCGGGAGAGGGGGAGACCCAGTACTTC. Protein product: CASSMGLAGEGETQYF.

This clone was counted ten times or more. The same CDR3 arises from other DNA sequences in this sample as well. The chain employs TRBV2 and TRBJ2-7; the D is unclear. The V gene's germline CDR1 is SNHLY and CDR2 FYNNEI. The CDR3 sequence is 11 residues long. V was cut by 1 base and J by 6 bases, with 4 bases left in between. The CDR3 DNA is TGTGCCAGCAGTGAAGTGACCGAGCAGTACTTC. This encodes CASSEVTEQYF. The full variable domain, its missing parts supplied by reference TRBV2 and TRBJ2-7, is EPEVTQTPSHQVTQMGQEVILRCVPISNHLYFYWYRQILGQKVEFLVSFYNNEISEKSEIFDDQFSVERPDGSNFTLKIRSTKLEDSAMYFCASSEVTEQYFGPGTRLTVT.

This chain joins TRBV4-1 and TRBJ1-4; the D is unclear. Germline V gene lookup returns CDR1 MGHRA and CDR2 YSYEKL. The CDR3 covers 20 residues. Trimming took off 0 bases at V and 8 bases at J, with 28 bases between the two ends. CDR3 DNA sequence: TGCGCCAGCAGCCAAGATATGTTGGGGATTCGGGAAGAAGGGATGGAAAAACTGTTTTTT. Translated, it gives CASSQDMLGIREEGMEKLFF.